This T cell receptor (beta chain) was observed in a study of blood T cell repertoires in COVID-19. CDR1 and CDR2 (germline): MNHNY, SVGAGI (reference sequence). The CDR3 runs to 13 residues. V dropped 8 bases and J dropped 4 bases, with 14 bases sitting between them. Per the original data handling: Amplification from reference gene primers served as the basis for estimated nucleated cell counts. Produced via immunoSEQ multiplex PCR; TCRdb's table is partial and in-frame only. The DNA gave D and trimming, while V, J and clone size come from that table. The sample holds 98,000 or so clones, roughly nine tenths seen once.

The sequence was obtained from a human donor in a cohort sampled during active COVID-19. The gene calls are TRBV6-6 and TRBJ2-5, with a tentative D call TRBD2 (5 bases). Sequencing used peripheral blood. In DNA, the CDR3 is TGTGCCAGCTTGACCCGAGGAGGAGAGACCCAGTACTTC. Amino acid sequence: CASLTRGGETQYF.